These 4 T cell receptor beta chains came from one sample sequenced in a study of T cells in Graves' hyperthyroidism and ophthalmopathy (dated by TCRdb to 2018 to 2020). To prepare the library, multiplex PCR was applied. Instrument used: Illumina HiSeq 2000. TCR beta CDR3 regions were amplified from RNA transcripts. A first-round RT-PCR of the TCR CDR3 used the HTBI primer set with the Qiagen OneStep RT-PCR kit. TCRdb trimmed public reads at Q25 via fastp, called clones via MiXCR and kept in-frame beta chains. Rows matching on CDR3 protein sequence are summarized as one entry with the most common DNA and genes. The sample table lists a few hundred thousand distinct CDR3 sequences, about 18% of them with a count of one. The ten biggest clones cover 35% to 45% of the sample. The source material was blood. These TCRs come from a man aged 18 to 29 with Graves' ophthalmopathy.

This rearrangement joins TRBV5-1 to TRBJ2-5, with 9 bases identical to TRBD1. The V segment lost 4 bases and the J segment 4 bases; nucleotides outside the gene matches: 8. Looked up from germline, CDR1 is SGHRS and CDR2 is YFSETQ. The CDR3 runs to 15 residues. The CDR3 coding sequence is TGCGCCAGCAGCCCTCGGACAGGGGATGCAGAGACCCAGTACTTC. This gives the protein CASSPRTGDAETQYF.

This rearrangement joins TRBV20-1 to TRBJ2-2; 8 nucleotides match TRBD2. With 5 bases clipped from V and 9 bases from J, the junction kept 8 bases outside the gene matches. The germline CDR1 and CDR2 sequences are DFQATT and SNEGSKA (reference sequence). CDR3 size: 13 residues. CDR3 sequence: CSAPGLDSRELFF. CDR3 coding DNA: TGCAGTGCTCCGGGACTAGATTCCCGGGAGCTGTTTTTT.

The rearrangement links TRBV5-8 to TRBJ2-3; D unresolved. V lost 0 bases and J lost 1, with 9 bases in between. Germline CDR1 reads SGHTS; CDR2 reads YDEGEE. The CDR3 extends over 15 amino acids. The CDR3 region is CASSLGQIGTDTQYF. CDR3 nucleotides: TGTGCCAGCAGCTTGGGGCAGATCGGCACAGATACGCAGTATTTT.

This clonotype turned up a few times. The junction shows a germline mismatch at one end, possibly a read error. The V call is TRBV7-9, the J call TRBJ2-5; no firm D call. Germline CDR1 SEHNR, CDR2 FQNEAQ (reference sequence). The CDR3 is 12 residues long. The CDR3: CTSSLVGETQYF. For the CDR3, the DNA is TGTACCAGCAGCTTAGTTGGTGAGACCCAGTACTTC.